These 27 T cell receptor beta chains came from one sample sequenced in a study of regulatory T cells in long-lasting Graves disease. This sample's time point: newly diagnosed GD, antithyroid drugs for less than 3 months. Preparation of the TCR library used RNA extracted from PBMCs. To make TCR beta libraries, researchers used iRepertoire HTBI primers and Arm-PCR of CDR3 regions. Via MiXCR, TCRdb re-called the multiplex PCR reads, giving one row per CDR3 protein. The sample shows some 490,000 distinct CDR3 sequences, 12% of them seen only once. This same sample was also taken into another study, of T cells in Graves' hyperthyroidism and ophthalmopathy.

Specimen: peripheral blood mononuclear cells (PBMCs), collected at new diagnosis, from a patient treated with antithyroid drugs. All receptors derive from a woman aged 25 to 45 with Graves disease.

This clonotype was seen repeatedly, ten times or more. CDR3: CASVRRGGIETQYF. CDR3 DNA sequence: TGTGCCAGCGTTCGACGGGGCGGGATAGAGACCCAGTACTTC. The rearrangement joins TRBV7-9 to TRBJ2-5; weak D call: TRBD2 (6 bases). Germline CDR1 reads SEHNR; CDR2 reads FQNEAQ (reference sequence). Trimming removed 8 bases from V and 4 bases from J, with 17 bases in between. This CDR3 is 14 amino acids long. The complete variable domain, with remaining parts taken from reference TRBV7-9 and TRBJ2-5, reads DTGVSQNPRHKITKRGQNVTFRCDPISEHNRLYWYRQTLGQGPEFLTYFQNEAQLEKSRLLSDRFSAERPKGSFSTLEIQRTEQGDSAMYLCASVRRGGIETQYFGPGTRLLVL.

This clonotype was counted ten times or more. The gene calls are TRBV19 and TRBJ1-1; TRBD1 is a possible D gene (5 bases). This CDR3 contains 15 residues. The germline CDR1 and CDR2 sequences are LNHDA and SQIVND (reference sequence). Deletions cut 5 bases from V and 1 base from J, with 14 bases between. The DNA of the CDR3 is TGTGCCAGTAGTCCTTACGACAGTAAGAACACTGAAGCTTTCTTT. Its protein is CASSPYDSKNTEAFF.

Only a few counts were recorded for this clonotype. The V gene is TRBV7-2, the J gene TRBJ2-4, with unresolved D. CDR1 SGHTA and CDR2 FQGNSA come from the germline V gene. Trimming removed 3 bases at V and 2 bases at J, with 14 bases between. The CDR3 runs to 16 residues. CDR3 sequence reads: CASSLEGSRTKNIQYF. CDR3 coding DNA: TGTGCCAGCAGCTTGGAAGGATCCCGAACCAAAAACATTCAGTACTTC.

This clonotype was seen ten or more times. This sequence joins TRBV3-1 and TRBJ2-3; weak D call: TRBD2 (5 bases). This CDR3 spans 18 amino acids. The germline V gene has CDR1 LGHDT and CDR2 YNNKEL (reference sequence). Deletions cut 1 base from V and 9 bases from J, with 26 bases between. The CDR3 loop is CASSQGTLAANDYSTQYF. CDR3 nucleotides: TGTGCCAGCAGCCAAGGGACTTTGGCGGCGAATGACTATTCGACGCAGTATTTT.

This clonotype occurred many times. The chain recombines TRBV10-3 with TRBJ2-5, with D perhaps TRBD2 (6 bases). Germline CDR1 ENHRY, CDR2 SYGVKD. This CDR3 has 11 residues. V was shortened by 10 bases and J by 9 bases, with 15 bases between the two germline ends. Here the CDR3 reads CATGDSGSQYF. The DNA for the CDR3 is TGTGCCACCGGGGACTCCGGGTCCCAGTACTTC.

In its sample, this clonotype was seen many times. The CDR3 is CASSLHPRTSGSNEQFF. For the CDR3, the DNA is TGTGCCAGCAGTTTACACCCTCGGACTAGCGGGAGCAATGAGCAGTTCTTC. The rearrangement uses TRBV28 and TRBJ2-1, with TRBD2 matching over 13 bases. The germline gives CDR1 MDHEN, CDR2 SYDVKM. The CDR3 consists of 17 residues. V shed 2 bases, J shed 6 bases, and the junction held 7 bases outside the gene matches.

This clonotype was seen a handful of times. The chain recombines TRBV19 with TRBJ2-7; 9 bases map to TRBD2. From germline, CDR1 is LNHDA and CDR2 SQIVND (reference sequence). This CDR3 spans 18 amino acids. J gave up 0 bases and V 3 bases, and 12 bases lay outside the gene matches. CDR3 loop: CASSIGWTSDMSSYEQYF. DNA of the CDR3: TGTGCCAGTAGTATTGGCTGGACTAGCGATATGAGCTCCTACGAGCAGTACTTC.

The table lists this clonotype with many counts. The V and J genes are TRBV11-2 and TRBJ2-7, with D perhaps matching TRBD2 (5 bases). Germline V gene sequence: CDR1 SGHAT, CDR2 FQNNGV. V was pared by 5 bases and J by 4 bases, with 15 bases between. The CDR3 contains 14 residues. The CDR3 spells CASSPDSGVYEQYF. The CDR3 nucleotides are TGTGCCAGCAGCCCGGACTCTGGGGTTTACGAGCAGTACTTC.

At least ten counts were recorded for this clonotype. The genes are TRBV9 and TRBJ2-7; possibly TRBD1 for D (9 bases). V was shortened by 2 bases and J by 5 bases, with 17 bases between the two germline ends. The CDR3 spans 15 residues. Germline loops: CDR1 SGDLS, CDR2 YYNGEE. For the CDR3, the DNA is TGTGCCAGCAGCGTCGGGGGGGGACAGGGCCACGAGCAGTACTTC. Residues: CASSVGGGQGHEQYF.

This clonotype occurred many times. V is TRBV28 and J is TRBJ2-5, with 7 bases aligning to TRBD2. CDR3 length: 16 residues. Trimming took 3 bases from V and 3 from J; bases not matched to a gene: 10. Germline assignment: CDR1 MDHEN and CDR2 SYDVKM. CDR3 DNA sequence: TGTGCCAGCAGTTTGGGAGGGATCGGAAAAAAAGAGACCCAGTACTTC. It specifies CASSLGGIGKKETQYF.

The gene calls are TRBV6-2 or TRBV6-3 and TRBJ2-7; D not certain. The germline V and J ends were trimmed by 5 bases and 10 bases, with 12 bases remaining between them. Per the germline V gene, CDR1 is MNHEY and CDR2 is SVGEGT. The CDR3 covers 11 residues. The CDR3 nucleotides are TGTGCCAGCAGTCGGACCTTTGATCAGTACTTC. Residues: CASSRTFDQYF.

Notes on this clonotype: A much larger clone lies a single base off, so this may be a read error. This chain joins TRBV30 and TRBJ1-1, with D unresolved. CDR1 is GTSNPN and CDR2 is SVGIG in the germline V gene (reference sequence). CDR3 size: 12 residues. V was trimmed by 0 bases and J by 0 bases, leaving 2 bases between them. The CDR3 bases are TGTGCCTGGAGTGTAATGAACACTGAAGCTTTCTTT. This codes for CAWSVMNTEAFF.

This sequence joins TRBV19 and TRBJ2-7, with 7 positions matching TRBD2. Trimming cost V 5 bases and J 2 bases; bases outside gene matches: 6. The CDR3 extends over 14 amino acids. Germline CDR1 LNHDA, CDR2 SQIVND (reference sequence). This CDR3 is CASSEAGVPYEQYF. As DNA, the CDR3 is TGTGCCAGTAGTGAGGCGGGAGTCCCCTACGAGCAGTACTTC.

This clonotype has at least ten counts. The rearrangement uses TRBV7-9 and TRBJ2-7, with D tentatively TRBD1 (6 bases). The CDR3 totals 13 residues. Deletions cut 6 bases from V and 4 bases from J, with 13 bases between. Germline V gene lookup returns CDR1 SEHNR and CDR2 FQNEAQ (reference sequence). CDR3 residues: CASSREGTYEQYF. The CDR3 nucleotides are TGTGCCAGCAGTCGTGAAGGGACATACGAGCAGTACTTC.

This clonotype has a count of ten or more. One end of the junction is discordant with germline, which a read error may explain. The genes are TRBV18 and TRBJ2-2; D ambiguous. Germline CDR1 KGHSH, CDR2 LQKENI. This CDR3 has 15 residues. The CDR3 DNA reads TGTGCCAGCTCACTACCGGGCCCGAACGCCGGGGAGCTGTTTTTT. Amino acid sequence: CASSLPGPNAGELFF. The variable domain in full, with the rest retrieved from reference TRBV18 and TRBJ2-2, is NAGVMQNPRHLVRRRGQEARLRCSPMKGHSHVYWYRQLPEEGLKFMVYLQKENIIDESGMPKERFSAEFPKEGPSILRIQQVVRGDSAAYFCASSLPGPNAGELFFGEGSRLTVL.

CDR3 sequence reads: CASSRRTGRYEQYF. CDR3 DNA: TGTGCCAGCTCACGGCGGACAGGGAGATACGAGCAGTACTTC. The chain recombines TRBV18 with TRBJ2-7, with 8 bases lining up with TRBD1. Germline V gene sequence: CDR1 KGHSH, CDR2 LQKENI. The CDR3 totals 14 residues. The V gene end was trimmed by 4 bases and the J gene end by 4 bases; junction bases not matched to a gene: 6.

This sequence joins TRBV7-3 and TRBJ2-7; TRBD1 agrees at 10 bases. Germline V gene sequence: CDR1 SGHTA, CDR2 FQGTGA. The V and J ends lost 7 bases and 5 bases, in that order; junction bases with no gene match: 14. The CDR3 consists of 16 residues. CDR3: CASNPRGGQGMNEQYF. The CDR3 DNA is TGTGCCAGCAACCCCCGAGGGGGACAGGGGATGAACGAGCAGTACTTC. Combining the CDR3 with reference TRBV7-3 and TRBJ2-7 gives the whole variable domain GAGVSQTPSNKVTEKGKYVELRCDPISGHTALYWYRQSLGQGPEFLIYFQGTGAADDSGLPNDRFFAVRPEGSVSTLKIQRTERGDSAVYLCASNPRGGQGMNEQYFGPGTRLTVT.

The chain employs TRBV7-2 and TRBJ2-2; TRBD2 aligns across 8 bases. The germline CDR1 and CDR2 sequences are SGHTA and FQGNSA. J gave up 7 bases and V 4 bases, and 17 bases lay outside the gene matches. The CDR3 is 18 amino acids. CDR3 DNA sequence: TGTGCCAGCAGCTCCCACCTAGCGGGTATCGAAAGAGGCGGGGAGCTGTTTTTT. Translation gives CASSSHLAGIERGGELFF.

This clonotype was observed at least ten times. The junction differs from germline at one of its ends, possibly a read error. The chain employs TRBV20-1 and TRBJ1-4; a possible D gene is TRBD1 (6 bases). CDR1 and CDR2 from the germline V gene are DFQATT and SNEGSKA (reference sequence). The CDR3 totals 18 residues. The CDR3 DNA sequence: TGCAGTGCCAGAGGGGTATCACACAGGGTCGGTTGGCGGGAAAAACTGTTTTTT. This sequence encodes CSARGVSHRVGWREKLFF.

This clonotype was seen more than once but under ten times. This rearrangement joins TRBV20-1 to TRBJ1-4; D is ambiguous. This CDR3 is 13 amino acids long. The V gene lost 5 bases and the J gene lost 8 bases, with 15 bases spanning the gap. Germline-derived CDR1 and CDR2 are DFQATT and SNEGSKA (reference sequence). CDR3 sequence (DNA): TGCAGTGCTGACGGGTCATTGGGCGAAAAACTGTTTTTT. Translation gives CSADGSLGEKLFF.

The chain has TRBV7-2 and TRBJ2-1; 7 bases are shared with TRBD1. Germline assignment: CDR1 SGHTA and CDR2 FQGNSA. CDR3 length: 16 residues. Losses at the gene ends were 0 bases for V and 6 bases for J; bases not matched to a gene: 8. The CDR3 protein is CASSLAGGSNRNEQFF. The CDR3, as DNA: TGTGCCAGCAGCTTAGCAGGGGGCTCCAACCGCAATGAGCAGTTCTTC. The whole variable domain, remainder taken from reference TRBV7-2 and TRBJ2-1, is GAGVSQSPSNKVTEKGKDVELRCDPISGHTALYWYRQSLGQGLEFLIYFQGNSAPDKSGLPSDRFSAERTGGSVSTLTIQRTQQEDSAVYLCASSLAGGSNRNEQFFGPGTRLTVL.

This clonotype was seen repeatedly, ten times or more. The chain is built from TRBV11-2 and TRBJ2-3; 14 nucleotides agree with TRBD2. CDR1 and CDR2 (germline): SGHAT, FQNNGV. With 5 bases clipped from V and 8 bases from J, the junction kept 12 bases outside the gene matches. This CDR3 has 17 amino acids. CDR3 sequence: CASSGWTSGRSPGTQYF. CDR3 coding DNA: TGTGCCAGCAGCGGATGGACTAGCGGGAGGAGCCCCGGTACGCAGTATTTT.

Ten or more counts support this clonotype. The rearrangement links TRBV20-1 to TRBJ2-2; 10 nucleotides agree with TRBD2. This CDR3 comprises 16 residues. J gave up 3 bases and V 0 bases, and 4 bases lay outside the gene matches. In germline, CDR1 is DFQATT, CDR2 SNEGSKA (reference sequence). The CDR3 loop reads CSAREVLAGDTGELFF. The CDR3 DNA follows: TGCAGTGCTAGAGAGGTCCTAGCGGGAGACACCGGGGAGCTGTTTTTT.

This chain's CDR3 is CASSHELGAGGDQPQHF. Written as DNA, the CDR3 is TGTGCCAGCAGTCACGAACTGGGGGCCGGAGGTGATCAGCCCCAGCATTTT. The genes are TRBV6-1 and TRBJ1-5, with D perhaps matching TRBD1 (6 bases). Per the germline V gene, CDR1 is MNHNS and CDR2 is SASEGT. CDR3 size: 17 residues. Trimming pared 5 bases from V and 5 bases from J, leaving 22 bases between.

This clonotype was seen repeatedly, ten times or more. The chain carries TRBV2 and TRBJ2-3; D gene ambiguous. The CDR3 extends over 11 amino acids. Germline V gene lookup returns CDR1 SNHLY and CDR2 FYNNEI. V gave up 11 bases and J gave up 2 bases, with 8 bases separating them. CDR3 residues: CAGGITDTQYF. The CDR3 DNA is TGTGCCGGTGGGATCACAGATACGCAGTATTTT.

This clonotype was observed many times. The CDR3 protein is CASTIGRKGETQYF. The DNA for the CDR3 is TGTGCCAGCACGATAGGGCGGAAGGGTGAGACCCAGTACTTC. The chain uses TRBV11-2 and TRBJ2-5; D gene uncertain. CDR1 is SGHAT and CDR2 is FQNNGV in the germline V gene. CDR3 size: 14 residues. The V end lost 7 bases, the J end lost 5 bases, and 17 bases lay between the germline ends.

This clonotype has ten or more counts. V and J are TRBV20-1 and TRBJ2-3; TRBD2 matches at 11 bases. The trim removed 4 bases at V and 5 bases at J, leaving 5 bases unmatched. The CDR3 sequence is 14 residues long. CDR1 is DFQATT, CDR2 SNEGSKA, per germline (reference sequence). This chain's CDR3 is CSATLAGGGDTQYF. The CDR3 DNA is TGCAGTGCTACCCTAGCGGGAGGAGGAGATACGCAGTATTTT.